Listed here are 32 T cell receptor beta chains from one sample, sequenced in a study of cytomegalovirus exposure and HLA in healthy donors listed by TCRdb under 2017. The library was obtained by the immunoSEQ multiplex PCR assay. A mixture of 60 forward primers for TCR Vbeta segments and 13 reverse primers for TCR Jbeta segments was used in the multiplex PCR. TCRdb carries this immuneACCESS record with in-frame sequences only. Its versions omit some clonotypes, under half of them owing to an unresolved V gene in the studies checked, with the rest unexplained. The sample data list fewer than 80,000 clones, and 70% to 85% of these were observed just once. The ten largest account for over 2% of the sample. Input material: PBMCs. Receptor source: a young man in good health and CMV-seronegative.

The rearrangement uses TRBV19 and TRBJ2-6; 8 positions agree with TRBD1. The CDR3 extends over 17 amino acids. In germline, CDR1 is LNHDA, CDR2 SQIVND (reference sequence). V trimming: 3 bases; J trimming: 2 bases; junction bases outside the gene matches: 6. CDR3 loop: CASSMRTGSPGANVLTF. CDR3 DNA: TGTGCCAGTAGTATGAGGACAGGGTCCCCTGGGGCCAACGTCCTGACTTTC.

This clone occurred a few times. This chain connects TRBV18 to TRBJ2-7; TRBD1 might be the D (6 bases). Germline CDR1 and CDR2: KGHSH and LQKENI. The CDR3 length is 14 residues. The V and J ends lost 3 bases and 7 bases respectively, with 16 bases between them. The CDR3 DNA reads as TGTGCCAGCTCACCGACAGGACAGATGGGGGAGCAGTACTTC. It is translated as CASSPTGQMGEQYF.

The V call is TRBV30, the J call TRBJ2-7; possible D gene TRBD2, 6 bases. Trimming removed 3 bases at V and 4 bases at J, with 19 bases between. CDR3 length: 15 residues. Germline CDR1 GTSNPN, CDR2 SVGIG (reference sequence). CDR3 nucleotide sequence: TGTGCCTGGAGCCTTTACAGTGGAGGGTCTTACGAGCAGTACTTC. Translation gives CAWSLYSGGSYEQYF.

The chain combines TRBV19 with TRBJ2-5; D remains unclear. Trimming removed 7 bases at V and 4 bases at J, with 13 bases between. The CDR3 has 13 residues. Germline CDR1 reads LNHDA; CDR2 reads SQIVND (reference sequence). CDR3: CASTPSRGETQYF. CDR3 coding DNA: TGTGCCAGTACCCCATCGAGAGGAGAGACCCAGTACTTC.

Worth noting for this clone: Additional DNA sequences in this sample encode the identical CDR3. CDR3: CASSVGGDYGYTF. DNA for the CDR3: TGTGCCAGCAGCGTGGGGGGAGACTATGGCTACACCTTC. The chain is built from TRBV9 and TRBJ1-2, with D possibly being TRBD1 (5 bases). Germline V lookup: CDR1 SGDLS, CDR2 YYNGEE. The CDR3 is made up of 13 amino acids. V was cut by 2 bases and J by 3 bases, with 8 bases left in between.

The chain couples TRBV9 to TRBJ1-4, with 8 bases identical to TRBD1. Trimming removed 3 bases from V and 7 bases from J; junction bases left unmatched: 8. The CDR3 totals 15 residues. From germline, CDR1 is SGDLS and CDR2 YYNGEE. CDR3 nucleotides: TGTGCCAGCAGCGCCCGGGACAGGACCTTTGAAAAACTGTTTTTT. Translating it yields CASSARDRTFEKLFF. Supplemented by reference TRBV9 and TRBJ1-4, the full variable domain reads DSGVTQTPKHLITATGQRVTLRCSPRSGDLSVYWYQQSLDQGLQFLIQYYNGEERAKGNILERFSAQQFPDLHSELNLSSLELGDSALYFCASSARDRTFEKLFFGSGTQLSVL.

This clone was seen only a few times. CDR3 coding DNA: TGCGCCAGCAGCTTGACCCAGGGTTCGGGCACTGAAGCTTTCTTT. Encoded protein: CASSLTQGSGTEAFF. V is TRBV5-1 and J is TRBJ1-1; a possible D gene is TRBD1 (5 bases). CDR3 length equals 15 residues. V lost 1 base, J lost 4 bases, and 14 bases lay in between. Germline CDR1 SGHRS, CDR2 YFSETQ.

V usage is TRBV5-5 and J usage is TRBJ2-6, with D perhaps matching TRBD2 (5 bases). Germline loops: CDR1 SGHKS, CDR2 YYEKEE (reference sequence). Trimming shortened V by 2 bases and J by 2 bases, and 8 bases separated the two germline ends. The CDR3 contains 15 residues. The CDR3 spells CASSLVGTGANVLTF. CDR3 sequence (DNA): TGTGCCAGCAGCTTAGTCGGGACTGGGGCCAACGTCCTGACTTTC. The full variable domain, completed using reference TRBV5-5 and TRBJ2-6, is DAGVTQSPTHLIKTRGQQVTLRCSPISGHKSVSWYQQVLGQGPQFIFQYYEKEERGRGNFPDRFSARQFPNYSSELNVNALLLGDSALYLCASSLVGTGANVLTFGAGSRLTVL.

DNA of the CDR3: TGTGCCAGCAGCTATGGAGGGGTCACAACTAACTATGGCTACACCTTC. It is translated as CASSYGGVTTNYGYTF. V and J are TRBV11-1 and TRBJ1-2; D may be TRBD1 (5 bases). Germline V lookup: CDR1 SGHAT, CDR2 FQDESV (reference sequence). This CDR3 spans 16 amino acids. V was clipped by 4 bases and J by 0 bases, with 15 bases between them.

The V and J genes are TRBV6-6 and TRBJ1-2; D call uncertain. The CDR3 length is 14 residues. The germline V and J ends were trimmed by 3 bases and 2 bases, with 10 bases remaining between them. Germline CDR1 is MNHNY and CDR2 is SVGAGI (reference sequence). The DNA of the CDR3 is TGTGCCAGCAGTTATAGTCGCGGGAACTATGGCTACACCTTC. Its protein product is CASSYSRGNYGYTF.

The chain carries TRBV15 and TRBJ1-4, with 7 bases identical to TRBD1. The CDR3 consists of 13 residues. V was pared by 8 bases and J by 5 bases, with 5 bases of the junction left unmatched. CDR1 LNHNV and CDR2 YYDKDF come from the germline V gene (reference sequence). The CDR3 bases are TGTGCCACCCGGGACAGCCGGAATGAAAAACTGTTTTTT. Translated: CATRDSRNEKLFF.

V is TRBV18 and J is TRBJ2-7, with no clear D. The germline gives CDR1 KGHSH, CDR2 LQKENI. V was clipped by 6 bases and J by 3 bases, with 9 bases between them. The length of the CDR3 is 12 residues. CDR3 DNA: TGTGCCAGCTCCCTCCTTAGCTACGAGCAGTACTTC. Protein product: CASSLLSYEQYF.

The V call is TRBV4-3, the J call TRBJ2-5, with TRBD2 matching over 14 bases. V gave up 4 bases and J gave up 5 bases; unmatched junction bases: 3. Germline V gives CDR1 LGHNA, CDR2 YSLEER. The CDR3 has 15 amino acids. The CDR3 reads CASSPGLAGDETQYF. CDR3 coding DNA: TGCGCCAGCAGCCCGGGACTAGCGGGAGACGAGACCCAGTACTTC.

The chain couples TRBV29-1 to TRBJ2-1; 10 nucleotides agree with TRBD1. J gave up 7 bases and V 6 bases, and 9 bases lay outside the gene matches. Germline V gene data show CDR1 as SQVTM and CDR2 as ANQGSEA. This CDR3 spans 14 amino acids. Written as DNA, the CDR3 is TGCAGCGTCGCACGGGACAGGGGTTTAAATGAGCAGTTCTTC. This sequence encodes CSVARDRGLNEQFF.

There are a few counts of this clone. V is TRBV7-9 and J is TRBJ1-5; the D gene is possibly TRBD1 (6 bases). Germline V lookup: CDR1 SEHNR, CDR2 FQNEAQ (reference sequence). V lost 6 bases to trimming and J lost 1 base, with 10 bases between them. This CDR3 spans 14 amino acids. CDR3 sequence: CASSHGQSNQPQHF. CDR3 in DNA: TGTGCCAGCAGTCACGGACAGAGCAATCAGCCCCAGCATTTT.

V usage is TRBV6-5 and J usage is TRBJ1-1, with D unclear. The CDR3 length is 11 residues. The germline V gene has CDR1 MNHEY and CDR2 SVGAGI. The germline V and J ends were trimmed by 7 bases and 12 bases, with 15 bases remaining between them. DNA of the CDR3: TGTGCCAGCAATTCTGGGAGGGAAACTTTCTTT. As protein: CASNSGRETFF.

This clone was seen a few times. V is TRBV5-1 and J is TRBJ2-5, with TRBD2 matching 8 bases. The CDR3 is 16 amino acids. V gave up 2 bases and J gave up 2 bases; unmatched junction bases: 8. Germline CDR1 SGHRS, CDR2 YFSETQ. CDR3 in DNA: TGCGCCAGCAGCTTAATTGCGGGGGGACCACAAGAGACCCAGTACTTC. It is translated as CASSLIAGGPQETQYF.

CDR3 region: CASTGGTSDSPLHF. The CDR3 DNA reads TGTGCCAGCACGGGAGGGACCTCGGATTCACCCCTCCACTTT. The chain carries TRBV9 and TRBJ1-6, with D perhaps TRBD1 (5 bases). Trimming removed 6 bases at V and 8 bases at J, with 15 bases between. The germline V gene has CDR1 SGDLS and CDR2 YYNGEE. The CDR3 loop spans 14 amino acids.

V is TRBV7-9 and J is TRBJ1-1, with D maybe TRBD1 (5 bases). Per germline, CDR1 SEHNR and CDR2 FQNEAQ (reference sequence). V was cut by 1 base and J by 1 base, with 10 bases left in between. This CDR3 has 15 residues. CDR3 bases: TGTGCCAGCAGCTTAGGGGGCAGAAAGAACACTGAAGCTTTCTTT. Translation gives CASSLGGRKNTEAFF.

For the CDR3, the DNA is TGTGCCAGCAGCCCGGGACTCCAAACAGATACGCAGTATTTT. Protein: CASSPGLQTDTQYF. This sequence joins TRBV7-9 and TRBJ2-3; D perhaps matches TRBD2 (6 bases). Trimming shortened V by 5 bases and J by 3 bases, and 12 bases separated the two germline ends. The CDR3 runs 14 residues. CDR1 and CDR2 (germline): SEHNR, FQNEAQ (reference sequence).

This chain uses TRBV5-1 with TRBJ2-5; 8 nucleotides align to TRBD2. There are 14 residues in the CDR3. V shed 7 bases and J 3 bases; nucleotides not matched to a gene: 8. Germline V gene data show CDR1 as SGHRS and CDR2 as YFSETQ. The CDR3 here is CASCREGGKETQYF. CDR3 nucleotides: TGCGCCAGCTGCCGGGAGGGGGGCAAAGAGACCCAGTACTTC.

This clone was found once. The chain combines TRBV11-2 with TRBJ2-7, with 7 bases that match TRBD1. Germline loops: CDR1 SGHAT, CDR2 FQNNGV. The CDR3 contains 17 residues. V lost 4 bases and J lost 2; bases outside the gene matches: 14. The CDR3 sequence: CASSSQVAGTVAYEQYF. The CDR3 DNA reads TGTGCCAGCAGCTCCCAGGTCGCTGGGACAGTCGCCTACGAGCAGTACTTC.

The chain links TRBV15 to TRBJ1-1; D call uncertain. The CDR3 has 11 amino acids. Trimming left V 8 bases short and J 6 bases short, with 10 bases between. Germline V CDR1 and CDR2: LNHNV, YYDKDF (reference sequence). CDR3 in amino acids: CATRFGPEAFF. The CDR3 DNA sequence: TGTGCCACCCGGTTTGGTCCTGAAGCTTTCTTT.

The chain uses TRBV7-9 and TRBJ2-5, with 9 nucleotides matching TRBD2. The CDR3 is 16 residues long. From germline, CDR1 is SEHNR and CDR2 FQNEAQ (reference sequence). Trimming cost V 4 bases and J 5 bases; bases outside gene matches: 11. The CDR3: CASSSPDSGGGETQYF. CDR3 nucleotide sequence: TGTGCCAGCAGCTCCCCGGATAGCGGGGGAGGGGAGACCCAGTACTTC.

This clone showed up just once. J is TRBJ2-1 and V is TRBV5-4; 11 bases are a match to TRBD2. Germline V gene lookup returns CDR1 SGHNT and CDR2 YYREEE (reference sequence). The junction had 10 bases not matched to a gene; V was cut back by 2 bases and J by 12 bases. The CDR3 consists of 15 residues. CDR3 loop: CASSFTSGSAGGQFF. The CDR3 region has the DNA TGTGCCAGCAGCTTTACTAGCGGGAGTGCTGGGGGGCAGTTCTTC.

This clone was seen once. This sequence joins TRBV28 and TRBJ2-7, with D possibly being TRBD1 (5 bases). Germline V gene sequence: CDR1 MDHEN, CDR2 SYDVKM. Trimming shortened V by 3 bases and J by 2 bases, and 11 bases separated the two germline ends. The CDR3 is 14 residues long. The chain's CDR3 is CASSFQAGTYEQYF. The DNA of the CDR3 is TGTGCCAGCAGTTTCCAGGCAGGGACCTACGAGCAGTACTTC.

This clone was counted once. Here the CDR3 reads CASVDTGELFF. As DNA, the CDR3 is TGTGCCAGTGTCGACACCGGGGAGCTGTTTTTT. V and J are TRBV19 and TRBJ2-2; D not resolved. Germline-derived CDR1 and CDR2 are LNHDA and SQIVND (reference sequence). Trimming took 8 bases from V and 3 from J, leaving 4 bases between them. CDR3 length: 11 residues.

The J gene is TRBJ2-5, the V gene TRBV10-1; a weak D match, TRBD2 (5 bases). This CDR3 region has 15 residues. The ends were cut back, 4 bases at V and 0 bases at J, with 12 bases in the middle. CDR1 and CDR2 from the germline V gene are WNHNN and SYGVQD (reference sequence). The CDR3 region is CASSGSRGYQETQYF. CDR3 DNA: TGCGCCAGCAGTGGGTCTCGGGGTTACCAAGAGACCCAGTACTTC.

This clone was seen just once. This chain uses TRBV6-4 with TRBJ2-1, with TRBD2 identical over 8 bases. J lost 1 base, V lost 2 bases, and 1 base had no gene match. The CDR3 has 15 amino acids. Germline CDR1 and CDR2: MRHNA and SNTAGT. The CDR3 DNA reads TGTGCCAGCAGTGACAGCGGGAGTTCCTACAATGAGCAGTTCTTC. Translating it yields CASSDSGSSYNEQFF.

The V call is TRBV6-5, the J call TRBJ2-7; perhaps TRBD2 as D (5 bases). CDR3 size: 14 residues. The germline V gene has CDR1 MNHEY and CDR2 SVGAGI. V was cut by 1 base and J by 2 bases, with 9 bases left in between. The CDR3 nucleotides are TGTGCCAGCAGTTACTTTGAGGGAACCTACGAGCAGTACTTC. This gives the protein CASSYFEGTYEQYF.

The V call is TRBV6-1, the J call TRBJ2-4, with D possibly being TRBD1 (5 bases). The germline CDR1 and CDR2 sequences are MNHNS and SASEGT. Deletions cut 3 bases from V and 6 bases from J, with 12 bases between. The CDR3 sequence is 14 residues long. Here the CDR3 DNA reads TGTGCCAGCAGTGACACAGGCTACTCAAACATTCAGTACTTC. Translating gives CASSDTGYSNIQYF.

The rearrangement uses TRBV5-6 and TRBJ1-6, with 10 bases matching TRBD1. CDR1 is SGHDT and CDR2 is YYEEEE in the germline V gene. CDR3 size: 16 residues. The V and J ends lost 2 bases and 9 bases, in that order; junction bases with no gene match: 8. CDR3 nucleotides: TGTGCCAGCAGCTTTGACTGGGACAGGGGAAGTTCACCCCTCCACTTT. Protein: CASSFDWDRGSSPLHF.